Listed below are T cell receptor beta chains from one sample, sequenced in a study of T cell responses to AZD1222 COVID-19 vaccine. Clones were read by immunoSEQ multiplex PCR, and TCRdb kept only the in-frame ones, dropping some. The sample contains approximately 220,000 clones, more than 85% of which appear only once. Source: peripheral blood, taken on day 0 of MenACWY control vaccination. These receptor sequences come from an adult in good health. Each CDR3 is given with its conserved first and last residue. The D gene is left open where the match is weak. Only part of the rows carry a size: once, few, many, or a class if the clone is expanded.

>14|TRBJ2-3|.|.|TRBV6-5
TGTGCCAGCAGTAGGCGGACTAGCACAGATACGCAGTATTTT
CASSRRTSTDTQYF
>12|TRBJ2-3|.|.|TRBV12-5
TGTGCTAGTCGACTCTTCACAGATACGCAGTATTTT
CASRLFTDTQYF
>15|TRBJ1-1|.|.|TRBV25-1
TGTGCCAGCACCTGGGAAAGGGGATTGAACACTGAAGCTTTCTTT
CASTWERGLNTEAFF
>15|TRBJ1-4|.|.|TRBV10-3
TGTGCCATCAGCGAGAGAGGGGCAACTAATGAAAAACTGTTTTTT
CAISERGATNEKLFF
>14|TRBJ1-1|.|.|TRBV18
TGTGCCAGCTCACCATGGGGGGAAGGCACTGAAGCTTTCTTT
CASSPWGEGTEAFF
>13|TRBJ2-7|few|.|TRBV5-4
TGTGCCAGCAGCTTTCAAGGATCTGGAGAGCAGTACTTC
CASSFQGSGEQYF
>12|TRBJ2-3|.|.|TRBV7-9
TGTGCCAGCAGCCCCAGGGCAGATACGCAGTATTTT
CASSPRADTQYF
>11|TRBJ2-2|.|.|TRBV6-5
TGTGCCAGCAGGGACACCGGGGAGCTGTTTTTT
CASRDTGELFF
>13|TRBJ2-5|.|TRBD2|TRBV13
TGTGCCAGCAGCGTGGGGGGGGAAGAGACCCAGTACTTC
CASSVGGEETQYF
>15|TRBJ2-3|.|TRBD2|TRBV5-1
TGCGCCAGCACCGATGGACTAGCGCTCACAGATACGCAGTATTTT
CASTDGLALTDTQYF
>12|TRBJ1-2|.|.|TRBV6-1
TGTGCCAGCAGTGAGTGGAACTATGGCTACACCTTC
CASSEWNYGYTF
>16|TRBJ1-1|.|.|TRBV3-1/TRBV3-2
TGTGCCAGCAGCCAAGATCTTTGGGAGACGAACACTGAAGCTTTCTTT
CASSQDLWETNTEAFF
>10|TRBJ1-1|.|.|TRBV19
TGTGCCAGTAGTAGAGGTCGAGCTTTCTTT
CASSRGRAFF
>15|TRBJ1-1|.|TRBD1|TRBV18
TGTGCCAGCACACCAATCCCAGGGGGCTACACTGAAGCTTTCTTT
CASTPIPGGYTEAFF
>13|TRBJ1-5|many|.|TRBV19
TGTGCCAGTAGTCCCACGGGGAATCAGCCCCAGCATTTT
CASSPTGNQPQHF
>16|TRBJ1-1|few|.|TRBV6-1
TGTGCCAGCAGTGAACAACTCGGGTGGAGAGATACTGAAGCTTTCTTT
CASSEQLGWRDTEAFF
>13|TRBJ1-2|few|.|TRBV12-3/TRBV12-4
TGTGCCAGCAGTTTAGCGGGGAACTATGGCTACACCTTC
CASSLAGNYGYTF
>16|TRBJ2-2|.|TRBD1|TRBV10-1
TGCGCCAGCAGTGAGTCACGGACAGGCCACACCGGGGAGCTGTTTTTT
CASSESRTGHTGELFF
>17|TRBJ2-1|once|.|TRBV7-6
TGTGCCAGCAGCTTTGTCGGGGGCAACACAGGTTGGGATGAGCAGTTCTTC
CASSFVGGNTGWDEQFF
>13|TRBJ1-1|.|.|TRBV7-8
TGTGCCAGCAGCTTTCAAGGGAACACTGAAGCTTTCTTT
CASSFQGNTEAFF
>15|TRBJ2-1|.|.|TRBV18
TGTGCCAGCTCACCCCCGGTTAGCTCCTACAATGAGCAGTTCTTC
CASSPPVSSYNEQFF
>13|TRBJ1-2|.|.|TRBV19
TGTGCCAGTAGTATAGGACCGATCTATGGCTACACCTTC
CASSIGPIYGYTF
>13|TRBJ2-2|.|.|TRBV12-3/TRBV12-4
TGTGCCAGCAGTTTTTACGGGGCCGGGGAGCTGTTTTTT
CASSFYGAGELFF
>13|TRBJ1-1|.|.|TRBV5-6
TGTGCCAGCAGCCGGGGGGGAGTCAGTGAAGCTTTCTTT
CASSRGGVSEAFF
>17|TRBJ1-5|.|.|TRBV4-1
TGCGCCAGCAGCCAAGATGGAAGACTCGACACGAATCAGCCCCAGCATTTT
CASSQDGRLDTNQPQHF
>17|TRBJ2-3|.|TRBD2|TRBV6-1
TGTGCCAGCAGTGAGACGTCTAGCGGGGGGGCCTCAGATACGCAGTATTTT
CASSETSSGGASDTQYF
>13|TRBJ1-2|.|.|TRBV7-3
TGTGCCAGCAGCCCAGAGGGTGGGTATGGCTACACCTTC
CASSPEGGYGYTF
>14|TRBJ2-7|.|TRBD2|TRBV5-4
TGTGCCAGCAGCTCTGGGGGGGGGAACTACGAGCAGTACTTC
CASSSGGGNYEQYF
>14|TRBJ1-2|.|.|TRBV7-9
TGTGCCAGCAGCTCAACGGGAGGGAGCTATGGCTACACCTTC
CASSSTGGSYGYTF
>15|TRBJ1-1|.|TRBD1|TRBV2
TGTGCCAGCACAAGACAGGGCGTGGAGAACACTGAAGCTTTCTTT
CASTRQGVENTEAFF
>13|TRBJ1-1|once|.|TRBV28
TGTGCCAGCACTTTGGGATGGGGGAATGAAGCTTTCTTT
CASTLGWGNEAFF
>14|TRBJ2-5|.|.|TRBV7-2
TGTGCCAGCAGCGGCCAAGGCGGACAAGAGACCCAGTACTTC
CASSGQGGQETQYF
>13|TRBJ1-2|.|TRBD1|TRBV28
TGTGCCAGCAGTTATCAGGGGGCCGGTGGCTACACCTTC
CASSYQGAGGYTF
>12|TRBJ1-5|.|.|TRBV6-2/TRBV6-3
TGTGCCAGCAGTTACTCCCGCCGGCCCCAGCATTTT
CASSYSRRPQHF
>14|TRBJ2-1|.|.|TRBV11-3
TGTGCCAGCAGTCCCGAGGGTGGGGCTCCGGAGCAGTTCTTC
CASSPEGGAPEQFF
>18|TRBJ2-3|.|TRBD1|TRBV5-1
TGCGCCAGCAGCGTGCGCTATCGGGACAGGGACCCCCATAATACGCAGTATTTT
CASSVRYRDRDPHNTQYF
>13|TRBJ2-7|.|.|TRBV5-4
TGTGCCAGCAAGCAGGGGCTCGGGGACGAGCAGTACTTC
CASKQGLGDEQYF
>13|TRBJ2-2|.|.|TRBV6-5
TGTGCCAGTTACAGGGAGCCATACGGGGAGCTGTTTTTT
CASYREPYGELFF
>15|TRBJ2-3|.|TRBD1|TRBV30
TGTGCCTGGGGCAGAGGACAGGGAATTTCAGATACGCAGTATTTT
CAWGRGQGISDTQYF
>16|TRBJ1-1|.|.|TRBV5-6
TGTGCCAGCAGCTTCCGAATTTCTTCCGTGAACACTGAAGCTTTCTTT
CASSFRISSVNTEAFF
>13|TRBJ1-4|.|.|TRBV23-1
TGCGCCAGCAGTCACGGCCTAGGTGAAAAACTGTTTTTT
CASSHGLGEKLFF
>14|TRBJ1-5|.|TRBD1|TRBV15
TGTGCCACCAGCAGGACAGGGACCAATCAGCCCCAGCATTTT
CATSRTGTNQPQHF
>14|TRBJ2-2|.|.|TRBV28
TGTGCCAGCAGGCTCCCGGGGCTCACCGGGGAGCTGTTTTTT
CASRLPGLTGELFF
>14|TRBJ1-6|once|TRBD1|TRBV5-4
TGTGCCAGCAGGCCCGGGACAGGGAATTCACCCCTCCACTTT
CASRPGTGNSPLHF
>13|TRBJ1-1|.|.|TRBV11-1
TGTGCCAGCAGCTTTCAGGGGATCACTGAAGCTTTCTTT
CASSFQGITEAFF
>13|TRBJ2-7|many|TRBD1|TRBV2
TGTGCCAGCAGTGCTGGACAGGCCTACGAGCAGTACTTC
CASSAGQAYEQYF
>13|TRBJ2-5|.|.|TRBV12-3/TRBV12-4
TGTGCCAGCAGCCCCATAACCCAAGAGACCCAGTACTTC
CASSPITQETQYF
>11|TRBJ1-1|.|.|TRBV28
TGTGCCAGCAGACTGAACACTGAAGCTTTCTTT
CASRLNTEAFF
>12|TRBJ1-2|.|.|TRBV12-3/TRBV12-4
TGTGCCAGCAGTTTTCCCACATCTGGCTACACCTTC
CASSFPTSGYTF
>15|TRBJ1-5|.|TRBD1|TRBV30
TGTGCCTGGGGATACAGGGGGTCCAGCAATCAGCCCCAGCATTTT
CAWGYRGSSNQPQHF
>14|TRBJ1-1|.|.|TRBV18
TGTGCCAGCTCACATGGACACGAGAACACTGAAGCTTTCTTT
CASSHGHENTEAFF
>13|TRBJ2-7|.|TRBD2|TRBV2
TGTGCCAGCGACCCCGGGACTAGCTACGAGCAGTACTTC
CASDPGTSYEQYF
>16|TRBJ2-1|.|.|TRBV5-4
TGTGCCAGCAGCTGGGTCATTGGGTCGCTTTACAATGAGCAGTTCTTC
CASSWVIGSLYNEQFF
>18|TRBJ1-1|.|.|TRBV5-6
TGTGCCAGCAGCTTATCTTGGCAGGAGGTCGGACGGGGCCCTGAAGCTTTCTTT
CASSLSWQEVGRGPEAFF
>14|TRBJ1-2|.|.|TRBV7-6
TGTGCCAGCAGCTTAGAGGGCGGTAACTATGGCTACACCTTC
CASSLEGGNYGYTF
>15|TRBJ2-2|.|TRBD1|TRBV7-2
TGTGCCAGCAGCCGGACAGGGGCGAACACCGGGGAGCTGTTTTTT
CASSRTGANTGELFF
>16|TRBJ1-3|once|TRBD1|TRBV4-2
TGTGCCAGCAGCCGAGGGCAGGGGGCCCCTGGAAACACCATATATTTT
CASSRGQGAPGNTIYF
>12|TRBJ1-2|.|.|TRBV3-1/TRBV3-2
TGTGCCAGCAGCCAAGGGGGGCCGGGCTACACCTTC
CASSQGGPGYTF
>16|TRBJ2-7|.|TRBD2|TRBV5-1
TGCGCCAGCAGCTCCGGGACTAGCGGGGGGGTCTACGAGCAGTACTTC
CASSSGTSGGVYEQYF
>13|TRBJ1-1|.|.|TRBV18
TGTGCCAGCTCACCATTCGAGAGGACTGAAGCTTTCTTT
CASSPFERTEAFF